The 5 T cell receptor beta chains listed next were all sequenced from one sample in a study of early T cells in non-severe SARS-CoV-2 infection. TCRdb re-called the 5' RACE reads through MiXCR, storing one row per CDR3 protein. Among roughly 60,000 distinct CDR3 sequences, roughly 8% were seen once, and the ten largest hold about 3.3%. The sequenced material came from whole blood. These TCRs come from an adult who was a healthcare worker with PCR-confirmed SARS-CoV-2 infection or an uninfected control (not recorded which).

This clonotype was seen a handful of times. This chain uses TRBV10-2 with TRBJ2-1; D remains ambiguous. The V end lost 2 bases, the J end lost 8 bases, and 4 bases lay between the germline ends. This CDR3 has 11 residues. From germline, CDR1 is WSHSY and CDR2 SAAADI. Here the CDR3 DNA reads TGCGCCAGCAGTGAGGTCTATGAGCAGTTCTTC. Its protein is CASSEVYEQFF.

This clonotype was seen more than once but under ten times. The chain recombines TRBV7-2 with TRBJ1-2, with a possible D match to TRBD1 (6 bases). The CDR3 length is 12 residues. CDR1 SGHTA and CDR2 FQGNSA come from the germline V gene. Between the trimmed V and J ends, which lost 3 bases and 8 bases, there was a span of 10 bases. CDR3 protein: CASSFYRDGYTF. The CDR3 DNA reads TGTGCCAGCAGCTTTTACAGGGACGGCTACACCTTC.

CDR3 DNA sequence: TGTGCCAGCAGTTGGACAGGGGATTTGTACACTGAAGCTTTCTTT. Translated, it gives CASSWTGDLYTEAFF. The genes are TRBV27 and TRBJ1-1, with 9 bases lining up with TRBD1. Trimming took 4 bases from V and 3 from J; bases not matched to a gene: 6. CDR1 is MNHEY and CDR2 is SMNVEV in the germline V gene (reference sequence). This CDR3 spans 15 amino acids.

This clonotype has a handful of counts. The gene calls are TRBV3-1 and TRBJ2-3; 8 nucleotides align to TRBD1. CDR3 length: 15 residues. Trimming removed 4 bases from V and 7 bases from J; junction bases left unmatched: 10. From germline, CDR1 is LGHDT and CDR2 YNNKEL (reference sequence). In DNA form, the CDR3 reads TGTGCCAGCAGCCCCCGAGGACAGGGCGGTAATACGCAGTATTTT. It codes for CASSPRGQGGNTQYF.

This clonotype occurred many times. The chain employs TRBV7-6 and TRBJ2-5; TRBD2 agrees at 9 bases. The V segment lost 5 bases and the J segment 3 bases; nucleotides outside the gene matches: 4. The CDR3 runs to 14 residues. The germline gives CDR1 SGHVS, CDR2 FNYEAQ. CDR3 sequence: CASSPGTSKETQYF. The CDR3 DNA is TGTGCCAGCAGCCCCGGGACTAGCAAAGAGACCCAGTACTTC. The full variable domain, with the rest looked up from reference TRBV7-6 and TRBJ2-5, is GAGVSQSPRYKVTKRGQDVALRCDPISGHVSLYWYRQALGQGPEFLTYFNYEAQQDKSGLPNDRFSAERPEGSISTLTIQRTEQRDSAMYRCASSPGTSKETQYFGPGTRLLVL.